This T cell receptor (beta chain) was found in a study of Graves' ophthalmopathy and Graves' hyperthyroidism. Regarding the study as a whole: The model's ophthalmopathy progression predictions had around 64% sensitivity and 72% to 80% specificity.

Diagnosis was based on clinical symptoms, serum thyroxine, TRAb, thyroid ultrasound and orbital computed tomography. The PBMCs used were ones drawn from 9.5 to 10 ml of fresh peripheral blood. This clonotype showed up just a few times. Antigen specificity is unknown. RNA transcripts were the template, and TCR beta CDR3 regions were amplified from them. Second-round multiplex PCR came after a first-round RT-PCR that employed HTBI primers. TCRdb reprocessed the multiplex PCR reads via MiXCR and lists one record per CDR3 protein. The data hold 450,000 or so distinct CDR3 sequences, with about an eighth observed a single time. The sequencing sample was made of blood. The TCR comes from a woman in her thirties with Graves' ophthalmopathy.

CDR3 region: CASSYYPPDRTNQPQHF. In DNA form, the CDR3 reads TGTGCCAGCAGTTACTATCCCCCGGACAGGACTAATCAGCCCCAGCATTTT. The rearrangement links TRBV6-5 to TRBJ1-5; 7 bases agree with TRBD1. The germline V gene encodes CDR1 MNHEY and CDR2 SVGAGI. This CDR3 contains 17 residues. The J segment lost 4 bases and the V segment lost 1 base, leaving 10 bases of the junction unmatched.